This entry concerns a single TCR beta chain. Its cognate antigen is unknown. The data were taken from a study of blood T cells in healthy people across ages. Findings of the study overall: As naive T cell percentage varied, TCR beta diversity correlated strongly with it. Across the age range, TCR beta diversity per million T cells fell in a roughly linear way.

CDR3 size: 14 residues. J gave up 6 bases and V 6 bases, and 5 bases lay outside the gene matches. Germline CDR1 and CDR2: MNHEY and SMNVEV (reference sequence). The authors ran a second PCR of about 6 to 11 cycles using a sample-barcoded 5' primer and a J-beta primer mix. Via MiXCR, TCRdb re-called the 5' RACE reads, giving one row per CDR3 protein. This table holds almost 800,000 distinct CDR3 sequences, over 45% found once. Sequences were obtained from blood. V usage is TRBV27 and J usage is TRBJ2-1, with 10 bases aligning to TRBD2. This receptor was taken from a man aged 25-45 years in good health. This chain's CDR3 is CASSTSGVGNEQFF. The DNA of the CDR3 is TGTGCCAGCAGCACTAGCGGGGTTGGCAATGAGCAGTTCTTC.